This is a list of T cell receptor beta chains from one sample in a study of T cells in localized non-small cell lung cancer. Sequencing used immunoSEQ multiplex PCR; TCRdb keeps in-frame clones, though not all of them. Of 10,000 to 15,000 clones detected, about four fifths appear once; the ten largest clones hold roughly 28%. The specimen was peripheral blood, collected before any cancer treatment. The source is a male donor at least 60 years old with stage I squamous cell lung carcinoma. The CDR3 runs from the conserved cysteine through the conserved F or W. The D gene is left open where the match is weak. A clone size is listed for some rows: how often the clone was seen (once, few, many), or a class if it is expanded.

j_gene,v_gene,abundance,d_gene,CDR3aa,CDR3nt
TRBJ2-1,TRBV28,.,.,CASSTLQSSEQFF,TGTGCCAGCAGTACATTACAGTCCAGTGAGCAGTTCTTC
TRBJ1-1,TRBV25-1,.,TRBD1,CASRDLGTGGTEAFF,TGTGCCAGCAGAGACCTCGGGACAGGGGGAACTGAAGCTTTCTTT
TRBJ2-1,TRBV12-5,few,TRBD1,CASGLGTGNEQFF,TGTGCTAGTGGTTTGGGGACAGGCAATGAGCAGTTCTTC
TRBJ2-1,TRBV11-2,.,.,CASSRTRVDEQFF,TGTGCCAGCAGCCGTACGAGGGTGGATGAGCAGTTCTTC
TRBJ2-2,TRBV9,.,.,CASSVGSYGIGTGELFF,TGTGCCAGCAGCGTAGGGTCCTACGGGATCGGCACCGGGGAGCTGTTTTTT
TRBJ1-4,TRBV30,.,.,CAWSYTANEKLFF,TGTGCCTGGAGTTACACGGCGAATGAAAAACTGTTTTTT
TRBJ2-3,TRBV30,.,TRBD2,CAWGLEADTQYF,TGTGCCTGGGGACTAGAGGCAGATACGCAGTATTTT
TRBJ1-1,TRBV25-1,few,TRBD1,CASGTGVGEAFF,TGTGCCAGCGGAACAGGGGTGGGTGAAGCTTTCTTT
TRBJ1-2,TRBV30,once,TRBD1,CAWRTGGRGYTF,TGTGCCTGGAGGACAGGGGGCCGTGGCTACACCTTC
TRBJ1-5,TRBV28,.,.,CASLRSNQPQHF,TGTGCCAGTCTAAGGTCCAATCAGCCCCAGCATTTT
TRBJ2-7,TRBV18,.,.,CASSPTPLHYEQYF,TGTGCCAGCTCACCAACCCCGCTTCACTACGAGCAGTACTTC
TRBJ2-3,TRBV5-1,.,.,CASSLWLADTQYF,TGCGCCAGCAGCTTGTGGCTAGCAGATACGCAGTATTTT
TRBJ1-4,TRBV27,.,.,CASSPGLSTNEKLFF,TGTGCCAGCAGTCCAGGGCTTTCAACTAATGAAAAACTGTTTTTT
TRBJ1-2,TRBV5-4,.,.,CASSLRGGYGYTF,TGTGCCAGCAGCTTGCGGGGCGGCTATGGCTACACCTTC
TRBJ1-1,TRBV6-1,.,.,CASSENQLNTEAFF,TGTGCCAGCAGTGAAAACCAACTGAACACTGAAGCTTTCTTT
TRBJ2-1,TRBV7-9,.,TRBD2,CASSLALTSGDYNEQFF,TGTGCCAGCAGCTTAGCGCTAACTAGCGGGGATTACAATGAGCAGTTCTTC
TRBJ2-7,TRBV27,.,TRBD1,CASSLGTGPTEQYF,TGTGCCAGCAGTTTAGGGACAGGGCCCACCGAGCAGTACTTC
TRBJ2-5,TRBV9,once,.,CASSPNWGQETQYF,TGTGCCAGCAGCCCGAATTGGGGCCAAGAGACCCAGTACTTC
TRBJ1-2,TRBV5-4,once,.,CASSSVYGYTF,TGTGCCAGCAGCTCGGTCTATGGCTACACCTTC
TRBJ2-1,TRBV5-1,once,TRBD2,CASSLAGGVNEQFF,TGCGCCAGCAGCTTAGCGGGAGGGGTTAATGAGCAGTTCTTC
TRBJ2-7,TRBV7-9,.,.,CASSSIGGRGYEQYF,TGTGCCAGCAGCTCCATCGGCGGAAGGGGATACGAGCAGTACTTC
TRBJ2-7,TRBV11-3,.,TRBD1,CASSLQTGETYEQYF,TGTGCCAGCAGCCTCCAAACAGGGGAGACCTACGAGCAGTACTTC
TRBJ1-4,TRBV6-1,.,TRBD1,CASSPGTENEKLFF,TGTGCCAGCAGTCCCGGGACAGAGAATGAAAAACTGTTTTTT
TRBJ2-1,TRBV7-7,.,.,CASSFLATHEQFF,TGTGCCAGCAGCTTTCTTGCTACGCATGAGCAGTTCTTC
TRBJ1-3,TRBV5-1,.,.,CASSKDNSGNTIYF,TGCGCCAGCAGCAAGGACAACTCTGGAAACACCATATATTTT
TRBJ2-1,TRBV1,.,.,CTSSLLLPTGTSDNEQFF,TGCACCAGCAGCCTACTATTACCCACCGGGACTAGCGATAATGAGCAGTTCTTC
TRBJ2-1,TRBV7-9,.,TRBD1,CASSGDRGVGNEQFF,TGTGCCAGCAGCGGCGACAGGGGCGTTGGGAATGAGCAGTTCTTC
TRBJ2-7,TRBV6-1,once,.,CASTPRGGSYEQYF,TGTGCCAGCACTCCCCGCGGAGGCTCCTACGAGCAGTACTTC
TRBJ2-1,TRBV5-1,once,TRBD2,CASSLDGLAGGPYNEQFF,TGCGCCAGCAGCTTGGATGGACTAGCGGGAGGGCCTTACAATGAGCAGTTCTTC
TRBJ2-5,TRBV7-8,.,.,CASSLSPGEETQYF,TGTGCCAGCAGCTTAAGTCCAGGTGAAGAGACCCAGTACTTC
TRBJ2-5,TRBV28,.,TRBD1,CASSPTGGGQEIQYF,TGTGCCAGCAGTCCTACAGGGGGAGGTCAAGAGATCCAGTACTTC
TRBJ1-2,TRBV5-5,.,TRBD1,CASSAPGQGNGYTF,TGTGCCAGCAGCGCGCCGGGACAGGGGAACGGCTACACCTTC
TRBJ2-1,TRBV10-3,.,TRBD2,CAISHSGRVDNEQFF,TGTGCCATCAGTCATAGCGGGAGGGTCGACAATGAGCAGTTCTTC
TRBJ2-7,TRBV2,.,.,CASTKGGSSYEQYF,TGTGCCAGCACAAAGGGAGGAAGCTCCTACGAGCAGTACTTC
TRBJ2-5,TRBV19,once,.,CASTVGKGETQYF,TGTGCCAGTACGGTAGGGAAGGGTGAGACCCAGTACTTC
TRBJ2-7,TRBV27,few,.,CASSFTSAGEQYF,TGTGCCAGCAGTTTTACCAGCGCGGGGGAGCAGTACTTC
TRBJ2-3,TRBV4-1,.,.,CASSPPTGPGTDTQYF,TGCGCCAGCAGCCCACCAACAGGCCCCGGGACAGATACGCAGTATTTT
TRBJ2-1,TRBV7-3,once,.,CASSFLGNLDEQFF,TGTGCCAGCAGCTTTCTTGGTAATCTAGATGAGCAGTTCTTC
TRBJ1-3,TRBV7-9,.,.,CASSPDGGFANTIYF,TGTGCCAGCAGTCCCGATGGAGGGTTCGCAAACACCATATATTTT
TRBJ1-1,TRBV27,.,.,CASGLPGHMNTEAFF,TGTGCCAGCGGCCTACCGGGACACATGAACACTGAAGCTTTCTTT
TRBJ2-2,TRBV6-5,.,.,CASSIGATGELFF,TGTGCCAGCAGTATAGGCGCAACCGGGGAGCTGTTTTTT
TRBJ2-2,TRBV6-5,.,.,CASSYVTGELFF,TGTGCCAGCAGTTACGTGACCGGGGAGCTGTTTTTT
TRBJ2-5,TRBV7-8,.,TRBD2,CASSPSGSGETQYF,TGTGCCAGCAGCCCCAGCGGGAGTGGAGAGACCCAGTACTTC
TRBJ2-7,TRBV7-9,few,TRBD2,CASSLTSGFSYEQYF,TGTGCCAGCAGCTTAACTAGCGGCTTCTCCTACGAGCAGTACTTC
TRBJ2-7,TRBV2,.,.,CASSKEQDTYEQYF,TGTGCCAGCAGTAAGGAACAGGACACCTACGAGCAGTACTTC
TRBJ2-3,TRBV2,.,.,CAIPGRLGGTDTQYF,TGTGCCATCCCCGGCCGGCTGGGGGGCACAGATACGCAGTATTTT
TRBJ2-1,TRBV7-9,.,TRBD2,CASSLGVGRGNEQFF,TGTGCCAGCAGCTTAGGCGTCGGGAGGGGTAATGAGCAGTTCTTC
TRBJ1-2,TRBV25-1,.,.,CASSTHYGYTF,TGTGCCAGCAGTACGCACTATGGCTACACCTTC
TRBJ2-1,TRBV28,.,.,CASSYPLTAYNEQFF,TGTGCCAGCTCTTATCCCCTGACCGCGTACAATGAGCAGTTCTTC
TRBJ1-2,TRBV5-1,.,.,CASSLESGSGYTF,TGCGCCAGCAGCTTGGAGTCAGGGAGCGGCTACACCTTC
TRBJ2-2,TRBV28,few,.,CASSLNTGELFF,TGTGCCAGCAGTTTAAACACCGGGGAGCTGTTTTTT
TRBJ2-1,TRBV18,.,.,CASSPPPVRVLGGYNEQFF,TGTGCCAGCTCACCACCTCCAGTCAGGGTCTTAGGGGGGTACAATGAGCAGTTCTTC
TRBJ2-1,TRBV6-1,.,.,CASRHEQFF,TGTGCCAGCAGACATGAGCAGTTCTTC
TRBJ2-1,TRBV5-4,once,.,CASSDGGEQFF,TGTGCCAGCAGTGACGGGGGTGAGCAGTTCTTC
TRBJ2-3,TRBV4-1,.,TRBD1,CASSQGPGTGVRDTQYF,TGCGCCAGCAGCCAAGGCCCCGGGACAGGGGTGAGAGATACGCAGTATTTT
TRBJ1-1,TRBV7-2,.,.,CASSLRSGPNTEAFF,TGTGCCAGCAGCTTAAGAAGCGGACCGAACACTGAAGCTTTCTTT